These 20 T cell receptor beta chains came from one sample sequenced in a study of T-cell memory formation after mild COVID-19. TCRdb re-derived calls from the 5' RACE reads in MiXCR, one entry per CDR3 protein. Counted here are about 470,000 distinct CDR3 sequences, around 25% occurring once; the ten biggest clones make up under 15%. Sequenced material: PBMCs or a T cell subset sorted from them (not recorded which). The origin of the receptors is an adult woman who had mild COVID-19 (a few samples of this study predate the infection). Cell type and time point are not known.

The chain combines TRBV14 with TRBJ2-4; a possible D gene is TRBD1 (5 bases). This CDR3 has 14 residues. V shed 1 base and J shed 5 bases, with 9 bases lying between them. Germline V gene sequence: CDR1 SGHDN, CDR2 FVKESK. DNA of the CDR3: TGTGCCAGCAGCCAAGCCCTAGGGGAAAACATTCAGTACTTC. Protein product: CASSQALGENIQYF. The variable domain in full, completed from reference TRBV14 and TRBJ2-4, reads EAGVTQFPSHSVIEKGQTVTLRCDPISGHDNLYWYRRVMGKEIKFLLHFVKESKQDESGMPNNRFLAERTGGTYSTLKVQPAELEDSGVYFCASSQALGENIQYFGAGTRLSVL.

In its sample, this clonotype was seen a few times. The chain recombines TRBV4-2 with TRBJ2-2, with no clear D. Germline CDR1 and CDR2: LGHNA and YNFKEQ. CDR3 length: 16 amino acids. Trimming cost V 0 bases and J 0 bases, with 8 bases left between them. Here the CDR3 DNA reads TGTGCCAGCAGCCAAGATACCGACCCGAACACCGGGGAGCTGTTTTTT. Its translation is CASSQDTDPNTGELFF.

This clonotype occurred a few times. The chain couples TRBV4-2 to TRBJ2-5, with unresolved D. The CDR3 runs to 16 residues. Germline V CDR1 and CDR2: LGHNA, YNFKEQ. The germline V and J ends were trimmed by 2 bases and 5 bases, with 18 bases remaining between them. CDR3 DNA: TGTGCCAGCAGCCAAAGAACACCTCACGTGGGGGAGACCCAGTACTTC. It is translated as CASSQRTPHVGETQYF.

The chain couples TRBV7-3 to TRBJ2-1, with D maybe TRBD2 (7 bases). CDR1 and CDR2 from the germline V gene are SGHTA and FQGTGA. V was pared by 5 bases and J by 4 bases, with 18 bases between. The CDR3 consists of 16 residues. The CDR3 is CASSPKTAGAYNEQFF. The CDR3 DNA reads TGTGCCAGCAGCCCCAAGACGGCGGGGGCTTACAATGAGCAGTTCTTC.

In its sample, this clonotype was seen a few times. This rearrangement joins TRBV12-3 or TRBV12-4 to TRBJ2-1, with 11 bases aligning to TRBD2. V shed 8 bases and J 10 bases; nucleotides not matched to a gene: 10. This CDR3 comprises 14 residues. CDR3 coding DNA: TGTGCCAGCGGAGCCACTAGCGGGAGTCCAGAGCAGTTCTTC. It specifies CASGATSGSPEQFF.

CDR3 sequence: CASGLSGTGVGELFF. In DNA form, the CDR3 reads TGCGCCAGCGGATTATCCGGGACAGGGGTCGGGGAGCTGTTTTTT. V is TRBV4-1 and J is TRBJ2-2, with 10 bases lining up with TRBD1. The CDR3 extends over 15 amino acids. Trimming at V came to 8 bases and at J to 7 bases, leaving 10 bases not matched to a gene. CDR1 is MGHRA, CDR2 YSYEKL, per germline.

This chain's CDR3 is CASSQDSYDPLNNEQFF. The CDR3 DNA is TGTGCCAGCAGCCAAGACAGTTATGACCCGCTTAACAATGAGCAGTTCTTC. The chain carries TRBV14 and TRBJ2-1, with no clear D. The CDR3 runs 17 residues. The V gene lost 0 bases and the J gene lost 5 bases, with 17 bases spanning the gap. Germline-derived CDR1 and CDR2 are SGHDN and FVKESK.

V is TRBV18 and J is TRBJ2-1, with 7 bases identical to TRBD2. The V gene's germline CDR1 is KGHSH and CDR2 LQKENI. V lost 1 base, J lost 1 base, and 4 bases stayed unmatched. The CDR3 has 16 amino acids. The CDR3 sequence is CASSPLLAVSYNEQFF. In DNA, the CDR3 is TGTGCCAGCTCACCACTGCTAGCGGTTTCCTACAATGAGCAGTTCTTC.

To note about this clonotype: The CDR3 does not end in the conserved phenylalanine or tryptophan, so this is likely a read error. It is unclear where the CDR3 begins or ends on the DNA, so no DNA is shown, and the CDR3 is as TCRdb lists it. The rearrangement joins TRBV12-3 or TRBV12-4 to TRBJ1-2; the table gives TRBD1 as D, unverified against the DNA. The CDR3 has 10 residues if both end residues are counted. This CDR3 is CASSPTGDGL.

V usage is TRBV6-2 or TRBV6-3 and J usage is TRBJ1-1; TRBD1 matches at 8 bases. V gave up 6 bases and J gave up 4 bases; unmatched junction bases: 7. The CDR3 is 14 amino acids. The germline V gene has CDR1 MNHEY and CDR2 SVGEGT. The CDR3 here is CASRSGGIGTEAFF. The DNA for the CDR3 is TGTGCCAGCAGGTCAGGGGGCATTGGCACTGAAGCTTTCTTT.

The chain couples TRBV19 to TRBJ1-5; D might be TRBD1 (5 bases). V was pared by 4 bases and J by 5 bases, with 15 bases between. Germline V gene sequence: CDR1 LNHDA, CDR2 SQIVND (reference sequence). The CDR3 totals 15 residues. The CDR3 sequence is CASSTRPGGDQPQHF. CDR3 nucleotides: TGTGCCAGTAGTACCCGCCCTGGGGGTGATCAGCCCCAGCATTTT.

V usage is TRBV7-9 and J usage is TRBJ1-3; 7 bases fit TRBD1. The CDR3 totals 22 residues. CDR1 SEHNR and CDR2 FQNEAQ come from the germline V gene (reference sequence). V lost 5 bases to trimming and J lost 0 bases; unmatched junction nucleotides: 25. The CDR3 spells CASSVSPGQPIESPSSGNTIYF. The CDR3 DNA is TGTGCCAGCAGCGTCTCTCCGGGACAGCCTATCGAAAGCCCGAGCTCTGGAAACACCATATATTTT.

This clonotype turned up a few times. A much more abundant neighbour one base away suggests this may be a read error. For the CDR3, the DNA is TGTGCCAGCACCCCCACAGATACGCAGTATTTT. This translates into CASTPTDTQYF. The genes are TRBV7-9 and TRBJ2-3; D uncertain. CDR1 is SEHNR and CDR2 is FQNEAQ in the germline V gene (reference sequence). This CDR3 comprises 11 residues. Trimming removed 7 bases at V and 2 bases at J, with 4 bases between.

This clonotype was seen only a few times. CDR3 DNA sequence: TGTGCCAGCAGCTTAGACGGGCAGGGGCATAATACGCAGTATTTT. Amino acid sequence: CASSLDGQGHNTQYF. The V call is TRBV5-5, the J call TRBJ2-3; tentative D call: TRBD1 (6 bases). V was cut by 2 bases and J by 7 bases, with 17 bases left in between. The CDR3 totals 15 residues. Germline CDR1 is SGHKS and CDR2 is YYEKEE (reference sequence).

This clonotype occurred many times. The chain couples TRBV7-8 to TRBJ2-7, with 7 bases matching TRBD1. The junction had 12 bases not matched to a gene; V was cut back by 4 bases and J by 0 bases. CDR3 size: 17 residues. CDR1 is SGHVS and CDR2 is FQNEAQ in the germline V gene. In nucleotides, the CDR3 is TGTGCCAGCAGCTCGACTGTCGACGGGACAGTCTCCTACGAGCAGTACTTC. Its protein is CASSSTVDGTVSYEQYF.

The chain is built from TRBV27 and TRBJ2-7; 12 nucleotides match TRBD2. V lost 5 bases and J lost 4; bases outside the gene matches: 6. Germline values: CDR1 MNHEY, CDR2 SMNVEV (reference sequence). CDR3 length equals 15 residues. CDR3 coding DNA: TGTGCCAGCAGTCCGACCGGGACTAGCGGGTACGAGCAGTACTTC. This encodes CASSPTGTSGYEQYF.

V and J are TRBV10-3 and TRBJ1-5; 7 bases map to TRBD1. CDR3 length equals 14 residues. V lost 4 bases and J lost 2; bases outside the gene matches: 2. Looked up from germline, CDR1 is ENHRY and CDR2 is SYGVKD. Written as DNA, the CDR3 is TGTGCCATCAGTGGGACAGGTCGCAATCAGCCCCAGCATTTT. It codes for CAISGTGRNQPQHF.

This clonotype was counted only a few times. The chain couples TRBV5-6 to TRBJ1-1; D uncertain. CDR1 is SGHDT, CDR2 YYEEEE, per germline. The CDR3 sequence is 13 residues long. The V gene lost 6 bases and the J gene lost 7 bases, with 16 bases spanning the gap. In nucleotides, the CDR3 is TGTGCCAGCATAAAGCAACGGGGATTTGAAGCTTTCTTT. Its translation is CASIKQRGFEAFF. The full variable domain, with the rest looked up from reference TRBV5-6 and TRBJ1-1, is DAGVTQSPTHLIKTRGQQVTLRCSPKSGHDTVSWYQQALGQGPQFIFQYYEEEERQRGNFPDRFSGHQFPNYSSELNVNALLLGDSALYLCASIKQRGFEAFFGQGTRLTVV.

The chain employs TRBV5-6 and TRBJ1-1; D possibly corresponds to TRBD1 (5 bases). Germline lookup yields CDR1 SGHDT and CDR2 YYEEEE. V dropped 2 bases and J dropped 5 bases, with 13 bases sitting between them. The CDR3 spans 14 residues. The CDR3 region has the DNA TGTGCCAGCAGCTTAGAGGCGGGGGGAACTGAAGCTTTCTTT. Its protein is CASSLEAGGTEAFF.

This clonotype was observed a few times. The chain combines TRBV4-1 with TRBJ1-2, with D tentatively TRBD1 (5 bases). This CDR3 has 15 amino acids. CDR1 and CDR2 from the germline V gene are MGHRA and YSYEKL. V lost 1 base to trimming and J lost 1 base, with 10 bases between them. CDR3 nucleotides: TGCGCCAGCAGCCAAGCCGCAGGGAGTAACTATGGCTACACCTTC. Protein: CASSQAAGSNYGYTF.